This T cell receptor (beta chain) was recorded in a study of cytomegalovirus exposure and HLA in healthy donors. Across the whole study: Across a few hundred genotyped donors, roughly 85% landed in the Caucasian-associated ancestry cluster.

With regard to this clone: Its cognate antigen is unknown.

Germline V gene sequence: CDR1 SNHLY, CDR2 FYNNEI. The germline V and J ends were trimmed by 3 bases and 1 base, with 10 bases remaining between them. The CDR3 extends over 15 amino acids. Each donor's status was that of a healthy bone marrow donor. General study findings and limits: A few CMV-associated chains were confirmed in vitro to be specific for CMV antigens. Associated with HLA alleles at 0.05 false discovery rate in a later analysis were about 17,000 TCR beta sequences.

60 Vbeta and 13 Jbeta primers were used in PCR. Here immunoSEQ multiplex PCR was the method, and the copy in TCRdb shows in-frame clones only, minus some. In the table there are some 87,000 clones, approximately 65% of which are singletons. The clonotype comes from a woman between 25 and 40 years old in good health and CMV-seropositive. The V and J genes are TRBV2 and TRBJ1-5, with D uncertain. The sequencing sample was made of PBMCs. CDR3 sequence: CASSDGERSNQPQHF. The CDR3 DNA sequence: TGTGCCAGCAGTGATGGGGAGAGGAGCAATCAGCCCCAGCATTTT.